This passage covers 32 T cell receptor beta chains from one sample sequenced in a study of shared clonotypes between healthy human individuals. Some clones are missing from TCRdb's copy, which holds only in-frame ones; the method was immunoSEQ multiplex PCR. In the table there are millions of clones, about 95% of which are singletons. The specimen sequenced was naive CD4+ T cells sorted from blood. As to subset: CD45RA+ positively selected. The receptors derive from a man aged 18-30 years in good health.

This rearrangement joins TRBV18 to TRBJ2-7; 10 bases match TRBD2. CDR3 length equals 16 residues. V lost 4 bases to trimming and J lost 0 bases; unmatched junction nucleotides: 6. In germline, CDR1 is KGHSH, CDR2 LQKENI. CDR3 nucleotides: TGTGCCAGCTCACGATGGCTAGCGGGGGACTCCTACGAGCAGTACTTC. Its translation is CASSRWLAGDSYEQYF.

V usage is TRBV4-2 and J usage is TRBJ2-3; 8 nucleotides align to TRBD1. Germline V gene data show CDR1 as LGHNA and CDR2 as YNFKEQ. Germline trimming cut 1 base from V and 1 base from J; bases unmatched to any gene: 1. This CDR3 is built from 15 residues. Written as DNA, the CDR3 is TGTGCCAGCAGCCAAGCGGGACAGGGCACAGATACGCAGTATTTT. Protein: CASSQAGQGTDTQYF.

This chain joins TRBV4-2 and TRBJ2-3, with 8 nucleotides matching TRBD2. Looked up from germline, CDR1 is LGHNA and CDR2 is YNFKEQ. CDR3 size: 16 residues. The V segment lost 1 base and the J segment 4 bases; nucleotides outside the gene matches: 7. CDR3 sequence: CASSQVTGGLPDTQYF. The DNA for the CDR3 is TGTGCCAGCAGCCAAGTCACGGGGGGGCTCCCAGATACGCAGTATTTT.

This rearrangement joins TRBV15 to TRBJ2-2; D may be TRBD1 (6 bases). Germline V gene sequence: CDR1 LNHNV, CDR2 YYDKDF (reference sequence). This CDR3 is built from 18 residues. The germline V and J ends were trimmed by 0 bases and 1 base, with 15 bases remaining between them. CDR3 region: CATSRDTPGTKNTGELFF. As DNA, the CDR3 is TGTGCCACCAGCAGAGATACACCGGGGACAAAGAACACCGGGGAGCTGTTTTTT. Filled out from reference TRBV15 and TRBJ2-2, the complete variable domain reads DAMVIQNPRYQVTQFGKPVTLSCSQTLNHNVMYWYQQKSSQAPKLLFHYYDKDFNNEADTPDNFQSRRPNTSFCFLDIRSPGLGDTAMYLCATSRDTPGTKNTGELFFGEGSRLTVL.

As regards this clone: The sample contains more than one DNA sequence encoding this CDR3. The chain joins TRBV5-1 to TRBJ2-3; D might be TRBD1 (5 bases). The length of the CDR3 is 14 residues. Germline lookup yields CDR1 SGHRS and CDR2 YFSETQ. The ends were cut back, 0 bases at V and 3 bases at J, with 8 bases in the middle. In nucleotides, the CDR3 is TGCGCCAGCAGCTTGGTCCAGGGAACAGATACGCAGTATTTT. The encoded protein is CASSLVQGTDTQYF.

The chain joins TRBV5-1 to TRBJ2-2, with D perhaps TRBD2 (5 bases). The germline V gene encodes CDR1 SGHRS and CDR2 YFSETQ. The CDR3 covers 15 residues. The V gene lost 0 bases and the J gene lost 7 bases, with 13 bases spanning the gap. CDR3 bases: TGCGCCAGCAGCTTGGTTGGCCGAGCGGACGGGGAGCTGTTTTTT. It translates to CASSLVGRADGELFF. The complete variable domain, with remaining parts taken from reference TRBV5-1 and TRBJ2-2, reads KAGVTQTPRYLIKTRGQQVTLSCSPISGHRSVSWYQQTPGQGLQFLFEYFSETQRNKGNFPGRFSGRQFSNSRSEMNVSTLELGDSALYLCASSLVGRADGELFFGEGSRLTVL.

The V gene is TRBV19, the J gene TRBJ2-7; a weak D match, TRBD1 (5 bases). This CDR3 has 13 residues. V was cut by 5 bases and J by 2 bases, with 10 bases left in between. Germline V gene sequence: CDR1 LNHDA, CDR2 SQIVND (reference sequence). This CDR3 is CASSGARTYEQYF. The CDR3 DNA sequence: TGTGCCAGTAGTGGGGCCAGGACCTACGAGCAGTACTTC.

With regard to this clone: The identical CDR3 is also encoded by other nucleotide sequences in the sample. This chain links TRBV5-6 with TRBJ2-6; unclear D gene. This CDR3 region has 15 residues. CDR1 and CDR2 (germline): SGHDT, YYEEEE. V was shortened by 0 bases and J by 0 bases, with 4 bases between the two germline ends. DNA for the CDR3: TGTGCCAGCAGCTTGGGGGGCTCTGGGGCCAACGTCCTGACTTTC. Its protein is CASSLGGSGANVLTF. Supplemented by reference TRBV5-6 and TRBJ2-6, the full variable domain reads DAGVTQSPTHLIKTRGQQVTLRCSPKSGHDTVSWYQQALGQGPQFIFQYYEEEERQRGNFPDRFSGHQFPNYSSELNVNALLLGDSALYLCASSLGGSGANVLTFGAGSRLTVL.

Turning to this clone: At the DNA level, this CDR3 is encoded by other sequences in the same sample as well. V usage is TRBV6-5 and J usage is TRBJ1-5, with TRBD1 matching 9 bases. The CDR3 loop spans 14 amino acids. The germline gives CDR1 MNHEY, CDR2 SVGAGI. Losses at the gene ends were 5 bases for V and 5 bases for J; bases not matched to a gene: 4. This CDR3 reads CASSRGQGYQPQHF. CDR3 nucleotides: TGTGCCAGCAGTAGAGGACAGGGGTATCAGCCCCAGCATTTT.

The CDR3, as DNA: TGTGCCAGCAGCTTAAGCGCCGTATGGAGCAATCAGCCCCAGCATTTT. It is translated as CASSLSAVWSNQPQHF. The V and J genes are TRBV7-2 and TRBJ1-5; D uncertain. Germline V gene data show CDR1 as SGHTA and CDR2 as FQGNSA. The length of the CDR3 is 16 residues. V lost 2 bases and J 1 base, leaving 12 bases between the germline ends.

This rearrangement joins TRBV29-1 to TRBJ2-7; D is unclear. Germline CDR1 and CDR2: SQVTM and ANQGSEA. This CDR3 contains 13 residues. Trimming cost V 4 bases and J 1 base, with 11 bases left between them. CDR3 coding DNA: TGCAGCGTTGGTCAAAGATTATCCTACGAGCAGTACTTC. Protein sequence: CSVGQRLSYEQYF.

The J gene is TRBJ2-5, the V gene TRBV7-9, with D perhaps matching TRBD1 (5 bases). The germline V gene has CDR1 SEHNR and CDR2 FQNEAQ (reference sequence). The CDR3 is made up of 15 amino acids. Trimming removed 5 bases from V and 2 bases from J, with 15 bases in between. CDR3: CASSLGETAQETQYF. As DNA, the CDR3 is TGTGCCAGCAGCCTAGGGGAAACAGCACAAGAGACCCAGTACTTC.

The rearrangement links TRBV25-1 to TRBJ2-7; D might be TRBD2 (5 bases). CDR3 length: 12 residues. Germline V gene sequence: CDR1 MGHDK, CDR2 SYGVNS. V dropped 5 bases and J dropped 6 bases, with 11 bases sitting between them. CDR3 DNA: TGTGCCAGCAGTAGATCGGACTCCGAGCAGTACTTC. Its protein product is CASSRSDSEQYF.

This rearrangement joins TRBV21-1 to TRBJ2-1; TRBD2 reflects the table's D call only, with no check against the DNA. TRBV21-1 has pseudogene status. The CDR3 is 14 residues long. CDR3 bases: TGTGCCAGCAGCATCGGCGGGACGAACAATGAGCAGTTCTTC. Translated, it gives CASSIGGTNNEQFF.

Remarks on this clone: This same CDR3 is encoded by further DNA sequences in the sample. V gene TRBV11-2 combines with J gene TRBJ2-7; TRBD1 matches at 7 bases. Germline values: CDR1 SGHAT, CDR2 FQNNGV. With V trimmed by 0 bases and J by 2 bases, 4 bases remained unmatched. The CDR3 runs to 15 residues. The CDR3 loop reads CASSLDRTGAYEQYF. In DNA form, the CDR3 reads TGTGCCAGCAGCTTAGACAGGACAGGAGCCTACGAGCAGTACTTC.

The chain couples TRBV28 to TRBJ2-7; D may be TRBD1 (5 bases). The CDR3 runs to 12 residues. The germline V gene has CDR1 MDHEN and CDR2 SYDVKM. V was trimmed by 6 bases and J by 6 bases, leaving 12 bases between them. CDR3 residues: CASRGRRGEQYF. For the CDR3, the DNA is TGTGCCAGCAGGGGGCGCAGAGGCGAGCAGTACTTC.

Concerning this clone itself: Within the sample, other DNA sequences also encode this same CDR3. J is TRBJ1-1 and V is TRBV7-3, with D hard to call. The CDR3 has 13 residues. The germline V and J ends were trimmed by 5 bases and 2 bases, with 9 bases remaining between them. CDR1 and CDR2 (germline): SGHTA, FQGTGA. CDR3 nucleotides: TGTGCCAGCAGCCGAACAGCTAACACTGAAGCTTTCTTT. Translation: CASSRTANTEAFF.

The chain links TRBV27 to TRBJ2-1; 12 positions agree with TRBD2. Germline V gene lookup returns CDR1 MNHEY and CDR2 SMNVEV (reference sequence). The CDR3 extends over 16 amino acids. V lost 3 bases and J lost 5; bases outside the gene matches: 5. CDR3 sequence: CASSLTSGRYDNEQFF. CDR3 DNA sequence: TGTGCCAGCAGTTTGACTAGCGGGAGATACGACAATGAGCAGTTCTTC.

The CDR3 region is CASSHIKAGVVTGELFF. CDR3 DNA: TGCGCCAGCAGCCATATTAAAGCGGGAGTGGTCACCGGGGAGCTGTTTTTT. V is TRBV4-1 and J is TRBJ2-2; 8 bases agree with TRBD2. The V gene's germline CDR1 is MGHRA and CDR2 YSYEKL. J was trimmed by 4 bases and V by 3 bases; bases with no gene match: 10. The CDR3 spans 17 residues.

The gene calls are TRBV7-2 and TRBJ2-5, with D unresolved. This CDR3 is 13 amino acids long. With 5 bases removed from V and 2 bases from J, the gap between germline ends came to 9 bases. The V gene's germline CDR1 is SGHTA and CDR2 FQGNSA. As DNA, the CDR3 is TGTGCCAGCAGCCTCGAGATACAAGAGACCCAGTACTTC. This codes for CASSLEIQETQYF.

The chain couples TRBV5-1 to TRBJ2-5, with 15 positions matching TRBD2. This CDR3 spans 16 amino acids. Germline loops: CDR1 SGHRS, CDR2 YFSETQ. Trimming cost V 3 bases and J 5 bases; bases outside gene matches: 5. The CDR3 loop is CASSSGTSGGYETQYF. CDR3 nucleotides: TGCGCCAGCAGCTCCGGGACTAGCGGGGGGTATGAGACCCAGTACTTC.

For the CDR3, the DNA is TGTGCCATCAGTGCCCCCCGGGGGGCCGTGGGCACCGGGGAGCTGTTTTTT. It encodes CAISAPRGAVGTGELFF. V gene TRBV10-3 combines with J gene TRBJ2-2, with D perhaps matching TRBD2 (7 bases). CDR3 length: 17 residues. The V gene lost 4 bases and the J gene lost 4 bases, with 19 bases spanning the gap. Germline values: CDR1 ENHRY, CDR2 SYGVKD.

This sequence joins TRBV25-1 and TRBJ2-3; 14 bases are shared with TRBD2. With V trimmed by 8 bases and J by 2 bases, 12 bases remained unmatched. The CDR3 is 18 amino acids. CDR1 is MGHDK and CDR2 is SYGVNS in the germline V gene. The CDR3: CASAPPGLAGDNTDTQYF. CDR3 DNA sequence: TGTGCCAGCGCTCCTCCGGGACTAGCGGGAGATAACACAGATACGCAGTATTTT.

The chain carries TRBV9 and TRBJ2-1; TRBD2 is a possible D gene (5 bases). Trimming cost V 2 bases and J 4 bases, with 10 bases left between them. CDR3 length: 14 amino acids. Germline CDR1 and CDR2: SGDLS and YYNGEE. The CDR3 DNA is TGTGCCAGCAGCGTCAGAAGCGGATACAATGAGCAGTTCTTC. Amino acid sequence: CASSVRSGYNEQFF.

This chain uses TRBV28 with TRBJ2-3; D might be TRBD1 (6 bases). The CDR3 runs to 18 residues. Trimming took off 1 base at V and 0 bases at J, with 17 bases between the two ends. Per the germline V gene, CDR1 is MDHEN and CDR2 is SYDVKM. Here the CDR3 DNA reads TGTGCCAGCAGTTTATTAGGTGGGGGACAAACTAGCACAGATACGCAGTATTTT. It specifies CASSLLGGGQTSTDTQYF.

This clone was detected once. The chain employs TRBV30 and TRBJ1-1, with D possibly being TRBD1 (6 bases). V was trimmed by 2 bases and J by 0 bases, leaving 10 bases between them. Germline-derived CDR1 and CDR2 are GTSNPN and SVGIG (reference sequence). This CDR3 comprises 14 residues. The CDR3 DNA follows: TGTGCCTGGAGTTCAGGGGACATGAACACTGAAGCTTTCTTT. It yields the protein CAWSSGDMNTEAFF.

A single count supports this clone. The chain recombines TRBV11-2 with TRBJ2-7, with 7 positions matching TRBD2. Trimming removed 0 bases from V and 5 bases from J; junction bases left unmatched: 10. This CDR3 contains 16 residues. Germline assignment: CDR1 SGHAT and CDR2 FQNNGV. CDR3 nucleotides: TGTGCCAGCAGCTTAGACCCATCGAGACTAGCAAACGAGCAGTACTTC. This sequence encodes CASSLDPSRLANEQYF.

The chain carries TRBV25-1 and TRBJ2-7, with no clear D. V lost 5 bases to trimming and J lost 4 bases, with 12 bases between them. Germline CDR1 and CDR2: MGHDK and SYGVNS. This CDR3 region has 13 residues. The CDR3 bases are TGTGCCAGCAGTAACCGGGCTCGATACGAGCAGTACTTC. This gives the protein CASSNRARYEQYF.

The gene calls are TRBV30 and TRBJ2-7, with 8 bases identical to TRBD1. This CDR3 has 18 amino acids. The V gene's germline CDR1 is GTSNPN and CDR2 SVGIG (reference sequence). The junction had 17 bases not matched to a gene; V was cut back by 0 bases and J by 4 bases. CDR3 bases: TGTGCCTGGAGTGTACGGACAGGGCTAGGTAGTCGGTCGTACGAGCAGTACTTC. It specifies CAWSVRTGLGSRSYEQYF.

This chain joins TRBV7-2 and TRBJ1-2, with 9 bases lining up with TRBD1. The ends lost 5 bases at V and 0 bases at J; junction bases unmatched: 7. The CDR3 sequence is 16 residues long. Germline-derived CDR1 and CDR2 are SGHTA and FQGNSA. The DNA of the CDR3 is TGTGCCAGCAGCATGGGACAGGGCCTATCTAACTATGGCTACACCTTC. It is translated as CASSMGQGLSNYGYTF.

This clone was seen just once. The CDR3 spells CASSPLGQGAVEAFF. CDR3 bases: TGTGCCAGCTCACCCCTTGGGCAGGGGGCGGTTGAAGCTTTCTTT. The V and J genes are TRBV18 and TRBJ1-1; 8 nucleotides line up with TRBD1. Germline loops: CDR1 KGHSH, CDR2 LQKENI. The CDR3 totals 15 residues. V lost 3 bases and J lost 7; bases outside the gene matches: 10. Using reference TRBV18 and TRBJ1-1 for the parts outside the CDR3, the full variable domain is NAGVMQNPRHLVRRRGQEARLRCSPMKGHSHVYWYRQLPEEGLKFMVYLQKENIIDESGMPKERFSAEFPKEGPSILRIQQVVRGDSAAYFCASSPLGQGAVEAFFGQGTRLTVV.

The rearrangement joins TRBV21-1 to TRBJ1-5. TRBV21-1 is termed a pseudogene. This CDR3 is 16 amino acids long. The CDR3 is CASSKAGAGSNQPQHF. The DNA of the CDR3 is TGTGCCAGCAGCAAAGCCGGTGCGGGTAGCAATCAGCCCCAGCATTTT.